What follows is one T cell receptor beta chain and its context. Its antigen is unknown. No much larger clonotype is one base removed from it; base qualities were not supplied. Preparation of the library involved the immunoSEQ multiplex PCR assay. On the study's bioinformatics: A statistical classification framework was built to diagnose cytomegalovirus status from the catalog of TCR beta chain sequences. In TCRdb, the immuneACCESS table is reduced to in-frame sequences with V and J assigned. These tables do not hold every clone; where another copy was compared, an unresolved V gene accounts for under half, and the others remain unexplained. Clone size and V and J calls were adopted from that table, with D and trimming inferred from the DNA. This sample has 68,000 or so clones in its table, and 89% of those were observed once. The ten largest make up over 1% of the sample. This specimen comes from a study of cytomegalovirus exposure and HLA in healthy donors (dated 2017 in TCRdb). Regarding the research as a whole: The 666 repertoires of the first cohort and the 95 to 150 validation repertoires were produced on the same platform, according to a later analysis. The study aimed to test whether cataloging public T cell receptors could reveal signatures of past pathogen exposure. The study combined high-throughput TCR immunosequencing, statistical association of individual TCRs with disease status, and machine learning to predict cytomegalovirus infection status. Along with the approximately 600-subject first cohort, a separate validation cohort of some 130 different subjects was used.

The donors were included in the validation cohort of 100 to 150 subjects, a group kept apart from the roughly 670-subject first cohort. Here V drops 8 bases and J drops 6 bases, and the junction holds 3 bases not matched to any gene. Reading the germline V gene gives CDR1 MDHEN and CDR2 SYDVKM. The CDR3 numbers 12 residues from cysteine through phenylalanine. The sequence is cut down to CDR3 DNA, 36 bases in frame from base 1. The paper as a whole reports these results and caveats: In both the original and validation cohorts, the classifier was reported to diagnose cytomegalovirus status with high specificity and sensitivity. In vitro tests confirmed that a few of the cytomegalovirus-associated TCR beta chains recognize cytomegalovirus antigens. In a later analysis, TCRs clustered in the first cohort were found to also tend to co-occur in the roughly 130 validation repertoires, with about 94% of cluster scores above 0. The study listed 150 to 200 TCR beta chains as associated with cytomegalovirus. The validation cohort had no HLA typing available for a later analysis, so co-occurrence within that cohort was assessed over all 120 or so repertoires. According to the authors, the approach could potentially be generalized to other disease states and immunological phenotypes. Across donors, most TCR sequences were observed very rarely, whereas some public TCRs were present in many individuals.

The sequence is built from TRBV28 and TRBJ1-5; 8 bases in the middle match TRBD1. The specimen was PBMCs. This receptor was obtained from a woman in her late teens or twenties in good health and CMV-seronegative. The DNA sequence is given as TGTGCCAGCGTGGGACAGGTTCAGCCCCAGCATTTT. Its coded protein is CASVGQVQPQHF.